This TCR beta chain came from a study of regulatory T cells in long-lasting Graves disease. At least ten counts were recorded for this clonotype. Time point given: newly diagnosed GD, antithyroid drugs for less than 3 months. From RNA extracted from PBMCs, the TCR library was made. The guidelines of the American Thyroid Association were the basis for diagnosing Graves' disease. Building of the TCR beta libraries involved iRepertoire HTBI primers and Arm-PCR of CDR3 regions. In TCRdb, the multiplex PCR reads were re-called with MiXCR into one record per CDR3 protein. The sample yields about 530,000 distinct CDR3 sequences, roughly 16% seen once. Germline V gene lookup returns CDR1 MNHEY and CDR2 SVGAGI. Trimming cost V 0 bases and J 8 bases, with 13 bases left between them. This CDR3 region has 14 residues. This sample was shared with a second study, whose subject was T cells in Graves' hyperthyroidism and ophthalmopathy.

The source material was peripheral blood mononuclear cells (PBMCs), sampled at new diagnosis, from a patient treated with antithyroid drugs. The V gene is TRBV6-5, the J gene TRBJ2-5; D possibly corresponds to TRBD2 (5 bases). This sequence was found in a woman aged 35-60 years with Graves disease. CDR3 sequence: CASSYSSSEGTQYF. Here the CDR3 DNA reads TGTGCCAGCAGTTACTCGAGTAGTGAGGGTACCCAGTACTTC.